A single sample is the source of the 21 T cell receptor beta chains below, sequenced in a study of control samples from healthy donors and cancer patients. Measured with immunoSEQ multiplex PCR; TCRdb has only the in-frame clones, and not every one. The top ten clones hold around 16% of a sample with more than 65,000 clones, 75% to 85% of them seen once. Material: blood. These receptors originate from a man aged 55 to 70 in good health.

This rearrangement joins TRBV7-3 to TRBJ2-2; D unresolved. V shed 7 bases and J shed 1 base, with 7 bases lying between them. The CDR3 runs 13 residues. Germline V CDR1 and CDR2: SGHTA, FQGTGA. CDR3 in amino acids: CASTKGNTGELFF. As DNA, the CDR3 is TGTGCCAGCACCAAGGGGAACACCGGGGAGCTGTTTTTT.

For the CDR3, the DNA is TGTGCCAGCAGTTATAGCGGGAGCTACGAGCAGTACTTC. Its translation is CASSYSGSYEQYF. V is TRBV6-2 or TRBV6-3 and J is TRBJ2-7; 9 bases fit TRBD2. CDR1 and CDR2 from the germline V gene are MNHEY and SVGEGT. Trimming removed 3 bases from V and 3 bases from J; junction bases left unmatched: 0. The length of the CDR3 is 13 residues.

There are a few counts of this clone. The chain links TRBV6-2 or TRBV6-3 to TRBJ2-1; the D gene is possibly TRBD2 (6 bases). The CDR3 is 12 amino acids. Germline-derived CDR1 and CDR2 are MNHEY and SVGEGT. Deletions cut 4 bases from V and 10 bases from J, with 11 bases between. As DNA, the CDR3 is TGTGCCAGCAGTTCCTACCTAGCGGAGCAGTTCTTC. It specifies CASSSYLAEQFF.

The chain is built from TRBV11-2 and TRBJ1-1, with 10 positions matching TRBD1. The CDR3 is made up of 14 amino acids. Germline assignment: CDR1 SGHAT and CDR2 FQNNGV. V was clipped by 5 bases and J by 7 bases; unmatched bases: 7. The chain's CDR3 is CASSTRQGASEAFF. The CDR3 nucleotides are TGTGCCAGCAGCACCCGACAGGGGGCGAGTGAAGCTTTCTTT.

This sequence joins TRBV7-3 and TRBJ2-5; 10 nucleotides align to TRBD2. This CDR3 has 17 amino acids. In germline, CDR1 is SGHTA, CDR2 FQGTGA. The V gene end was trimmed by 5 bases and the J gene end by 5 bases; junction bases not matched to a gene: 14. The DNA of the CDR3 is TGTGCCAGCAGCCCTAGTGTGGCTAGCGGGAGTCTTGAGACCCAGTACTTC. Translated, it gives CASSPSVASGSLETQYF. The full variable domain, its missing parts supplied by reference TRBV7-3 and TRBJ2-5, is GAGVSQTPSNKVTEKGKYVELRCDPISGHTALYWYRQSLGQGPEFLIYFQGTGAADDSGLPNDRFFAVRPEGSVSTLKIQRTERGDSAVYLCASSPSVASGSLETQYFGPGTRLLVL.

This chain uses TRBV18 with TRBJ2-3; 12 nucleotides line up with TRBD2. Germline-derived CDR1 and CDR2 are KGHSH and LQKENI. J was trimmed by 2 bases and V by 6 bases; bases with no gene match: 6. This CDR3 contains 16 residues. CDR3 coding DNA: TGTGCCAGCTCTACCTCTAGCGGGAGGGCCACAGATACGCAGTATTTT. The encoded protein is CASSTSSGRATDTQYF.

The chain joins TRBV18 to TRBJ2-7; the match to TRBD1 covers 10 bases. Trimming took 3 bases from V and 4 from J; bases not matched to a gene: 9. Germline loops: CDR1 KGHSH, CDR2 LQKENI. The CDR3 runs to 16 residues. Written as DNA, the CDR3 is TGTGCCAGCTCACCTCCCGGGACAGGGGCGATTTACGAGCAGTACTTC. As protein: CASSPPGTGAIYEQYF.

V and J are TRBV5-4 and TRBJ2-5; D is tentatively TRBD1 or TRBD2 (6 bases each). Germline V CDR1 and CDR2: SGHNT, YYREEE (reference sequence). Trimming took 0 bases from V and 5 from J, leaving 14 bases between them. CDR3 length: 15 residues. The CDR3 DNA is TGTGCCAGCAGCTTGGATTCCGGGGGCGGGGAGACCCAGTACTTC. Encoded protein: CASSLDSGGGETQYF.

The rearrangement links TRBV28 to TRBJ1-6; D unresolved. The germline V gene encodes CDR1 MDHEN and CDR2 SYDVKM. CDR3 length: 14 residues. The V and J ends lost 6 bases and 7 bases respectively, with 13 bases between them. The CDR3 nucleotides read TGTGCCAGCAGGCCTACACGGATGAATTCACCCCTCCACTTT. Its protein is CASRPTRMNSPLHF. The full variable domain, its missing parts supplied by reference TRBV28 and TRBJ1-6, is DVKVTQSSRYLVKRTGEKVFLECVQDMDHENMFWYRQDPGLGLRLIYFSYDVKMKEKGDIPEGYSVSREKKERFSLILESASTNQTSMYLCASRPTRMNSPLHFGNGTRLTVT.

J is TRBJ2-1 and V is TRBV6-2 or TRBV6-3; TRBD2 aligns across 8 bases. Trimming at V came to 4 bases and at J to 3 bases, leaving 17 bases not matched to a gene. The CDR3 is made up of 19 amino acids. Germline V gene lookup returns CDR1 MNHEY and CDR2 SVGEGT. Here the CDR3 reads CASSFTPKGGRSHYNEQFF. CDR3 sequence (DNA): TGTGCCAGCAGTTTTACTCCCAAGGGCGGGAGGTCCCACTACAATGAGCAGTTCTTC.

Notes on this clone: At one end, the junction sequence differs from germline, possibly due to a read error. The J gene is TRBJ1-1, the V gene TRBV12-3 or TRBV12-4; no definite D call. This CDR3 has 13 amino acids. CDR3 region: CASSLEGNTEAFF. CDR3 DNA sequence: TGTGCCAGCAGCTTAGAGGGGAACACTGAAGCTTTCTTT.

The genes are TRBV5-6 and TRBJ2-7; a weak D match, TRBD1 (6 bases). There are 11 residues in the CDR3. Trimming stripped 3 bases from V and 9 bases from J, with 10 bases between. Per the germline V gene, CDR1 is SGHDT and CDR2 is YYEEEE. CDR3 sequence: CASSSTGRQYF. The CDR3 nucleotides read TGTGCCAGCAGCTCAACAGGGAGGCAGTACTTC.

The V and J genes are TRBV27 and TRBJ1-6; 9 bases fit TRBD1. V shed 2 bases, J shed 9 bases, and the junction held 5 bases outside the gene matches. The CDR3 runs 15 residues. From germline, CDR1 is MNHEY and CDR2 SMNVEV (reference sequence). Here the CDR3 DNA reads TGTGCCAGCAGTTTAAGTGGGACAGGGACTTCACCCCTCCACTTT. Encoded protein: CASSLSGTGTSPLHF.

The chain has TRBV15 and TRBJ2-2, with D unclear. This CDR3 is built from 13 residues. The V end was cut by 1 base, the J end by 5 bases, with 5 bases between. Germline CDR1 is LNHNV and CDR2 is YYDKDF (reference sequence). The CDR3 loop is CATSRGKTGELFF. CDR3 nucleotide sequence: TGTGCCACCAGCAGAGGGAAGACCGGGGAGCTGTTTTTT.

This sequence joins TRBV5-4 and TRBJ2-3, with TRBD2 matching 7 bases. Per germline, CDR1 SGHNT and CDR2 YYREEE (reference sequence). Trimming took 1 base from V and 3 from J; bases not matched to a gene: 5. The CDR3 runs to 15 residues. The chain's CDR3 is CASSLKLAVTDTQYF. The CDR3 region has the DNA TGTGCCAGCAGCTTGAAGCTAGCGGTAACAGATACGCAGTATTTT.

V is TRBV5-6 and J is TRBJ2-5; D is possibly TRBD1 or TRBD2 (5 bases each). The length of the CDR3 is 14 residues. Germline CDR1 is SGHDT and CDR2 is YYEEEE. V lost 0 bases and J lost 5, with 11 bases in between. The CDR3 nucleotides are TGTGCCAGCAGCTTGGCGGGACCAGACGAGACCCAGTACTTC. It yields the protein CASSLAGPDETQYF.

This sequence joins TRBV9 and TRBJ2-3, with 8 bases fitting TRBD2. Germline loops: CDR1 SGDLS, CDR2 YYNGEE. This CDR3 has 15 residues. Unmatched junction bases numbered 6, after V lost 6 bases and J lost 0 bases. The CDR3 here is CASTTGGASTDTQYF. DNA for the CDR3: TGTGCCAGCACGACGGGGGGGGCTAGCACAGATACGCAGTATTTT.

The CDR3 reads CASSLGGMNTEAFF. DNA of the CDR3: TGTGCCAGCAGCTTAGGAGGGATGAACACTGAAGCTTTCTTT. The genes are TRBV7-9 and TRBJ1-1; D not certain. The germline V gene encodes CDR1 SEHNR and CDR2 FQNEAQ (reference sequence). The CDR3 runs to 14 residues. V was clipped by 1 base and J by 0 bases, with 6 bases between them.

The rearrangement links TRBV6-5 to TRBJ1-1, with no clear D. Germline CDR1 MNHEY, CDR2 SVGAGI. V lost 5 bases and J 3 bases, leaving 7 bases between the germline ends. The CDR3 is 12 amino acids. CDR3 sequence reads: CASSLEDTEAFF. The CDR3 DNA follows: TGTGCCAGCAGTCTGGAGGACACTGAAGCTTTCTTT.

This clone is a singleton in its sample. This chain links TRBV6-5 with TRBJ2-1, with TRBD2 as a possible D gene (6 bases). From germline, CDR1 is MNHEY and CDR2 SVGAGI. V lost 5 bases and J 2 bases, leaving 7 bases between the germline ends. The CDR3 has 13 residues. CDR3 sequence (DNA): TGTGCCAGCAGTCCGGGGGCCTACAATGAGCAGTTCTTC. Translated, it gives CASSPGAYNEQFF.

Here the CDR3 reads CATSRDRGNTEAFF. The CDR3 region has the DNA TGTGCCACCAGCAGAGATCGGGGGAACACTGAAGCTTTCTTT. The J gene is TRBJ1-1, the V gene TRBV15; D is ambiguous. The length of the CDR3 is 14 residues. Germline-derived CDR1 and CDR2 are LNHNV and YYDKDF (reference sequence). Trimming removed 0 bases from V and 1 base from J, with 6 bases in between.